This T cell receptor beta chain was identified during a study of CD8 T cells in Susac syndrome. An input of about 0.5 to 1 ug of RNA was subjected to reverse transcription using random hexamers. Amplification of TCR beta CDR3 was carried out by immunoSEQ multiplex PCR, which covered 54 Vbeta and 13 Jbeta segments. MiXCR, applied by TCRdb to the immunoSEQ multiplex PCR reads, yields one record per CDR3 protein. The table lists 150,000 to 200,000 distinct CDR3 sequences, about 94% of them singletons. Sequencing of TCR beta drew on CD8+ and CD4+ T cells from blood. The CDR3 is 15 amino acids. The V gene lost 4 bases and the J gene lost 2 bases, with 13 bases spanning the gap. Looked up from germline, CDR1 is MDHEN and CDR2 is SYDVKM.

Sequenced material: CD4+ T cells from PBMCs. This clonotype was obtained from a human donor in good health. The chain carries TRBV28 and TRBJ2-3; D perhaps matches TRBD2 (6 bases). The CDR3 sequence is CASSSWDSYTDTQYF. In nucleotides, the CDR3 is TGTGCCAGCAGTTCGTGGGACTCCTACACAGATACGCAGTATTTT.